These T cell receptor beta chains were read from a single sample in a study of blood T cell repertoires in COVID-19. Repertoires were generated with immunoSEQ multiplex PCR, while TCRdb's copy carries only in-frame clones and drops some. The sample includes about 200,000 clones, about four fifths of them seen just once. The sequencing input was PBMCs or T cells enriched from blood (not recorded which). These receptor sequences come from a man aged 35-49 years who had recovered from COVID-19. CDR3s include the opening cysteine and the closing phenylalanine or tryptophan. The D gene is left open where the match is weak. Rows may omit the clone size; those that give it use once, few, many or a size class.

D gene: -
CDR3 length: 16
V gene: TRBV4-1
clone size: -
J gene: TRBJ1-5
CDR3 protein: CASSQEPTRGNQPQHF
CDR3 DNA: TGCGCCAGCAGCCAAGAACCGACCCGGGGCAATCAGCCCCAGCATTTT

D gene: TRBD1
CDR3 length: 15
V gene: TRBV6-5
clone size: once
J gene: TRBJ1-1
CDR3 protein: CASSYRQGGYTEAFF
CDR3 DNA: TGTGCCAGCAGTTACCGACAGGGTGGGTACACTGAAGCTTTCTTT

D gene: -
CDR3 length: 14
V gene: TRBV19
clone size: -
J gene: TRBJ1-1
CDR3 protein: CASRDGHKNTEAFF
CDR3 DNA: TGTGCCAGTAGGGATGGACATAAGAACACTGAAGCTTTCTTT

D gene: -
CDR3 length: 15
V gene: TRBV3-1/TRBV3-2
clone size: many
J gene: TRBJ1-1
CDR3 protein: CASSHQGTSNTEAFF
CDR3 DNA: TGTGCCAGCAGCCACCAAGGGACATCGAACACTGAAGCTTTCTTT

D gene: -
CDR3 length: 16
V gene: TRBV13
clone size: -
J gene: TRBJ1-3
CDR3 protein: CASSSAAGASGNTIYF
CDR3 DNA: TGTGCCAGCAGCTCCGCCGCAGGGGCCTCTGGAAACACCATATATTTT

D gene: TRBD1
CDR3 length: 13
V gene: TRBV7-9
clone size: -
J gene: TRBJ2-7
CDR3 protein: CASRSTGSYEQYF
CDR3 DNA: TGTGCCAGCAGGTCGACAGGGTCCTACGAGCAGTACTTC

D gene: TRBD1
CDR3 length: 17
V gene: TRBV7-2
clone size: -
J gene: TRBJ1-5
CDR3 protein: CASTTSDAVTGYQPQHF
CDR3 DNA: TGTGCCAGCACCACATCTGACGCGGTGACAGGGTATCAGCCCCAGCATTTT

D gene: TRBD1
CDR3 length: 14
V gene: TRBV4-3
clone size: -
J gene: TRBJ1-2
CDR3 protein: CASSQPGQGNGYTF
CDR3 DNA: TGCGCCAGCAGCCAACCTGGACAGGGTAATGGCTACACCTTC

D gene: TRBD1
CDR3 length: 13
V gene: TRBV12-3/TRBV12-4
clone size: -
J gene: TRBJ1-2
CDR3 protein: CASSHRGNYGYTF
CDR3 DNA: TGTGCCAGCAGCCACAGGGGGAACTATGGCTACACCTTC

D gene: -
CDR3 length: 16
V gene: TRBV14
clone size: -
J gene: TRBJ1-2
CDR3 protein: CASSQDASGTIYGYTF
CDR3 DNA: TGTGCCAGCAGCCAAGATGCTTCAGGGACAATCTATGGCTACACCTTC

D gene: TRBD1
CDR3 length: 15
V gene: TRBV6-5
clone size: few
J gene: TRBJ1-4
CDR3 protein: CASSPRDRGNEKLFF
CDR3 DNA: TGTGCCAGCAGTCCCCGGGACAGGGGCAATGAAAAACTGTTTTTT

D gene: -
CDR3 length: 14
V gene: TRBV11-1
clone size: -
J gene: TRBJ1-3
CDR3 protein: CASSLGESGNTIYF
CDR3 DNA: TGTGCCAGCAGCTTGGGAGAGTCTGGAAACACCATATATTTT

D gene: TRBD1
CDR3 length: 14
V gene: TRBV6-5
clone size: -
J gene: TRBJ2-5
CDR3 protein: CASSYGTGGETQYF
CDR3 DNA: TGTGCCAGCAGTTACGGGACAGGAGGAGAGACCCAGTACTTC

D gene: TRBD1
CDR3 length: 16
V gene: TRBV5-6
clone size: -
J gene: TRBJ1-3
CDR3 protein: CASSLDRGVTGNTIYF
CDR3 DNA: TGTGCCAGCAGCTTGGACAGGGGGGTAACTGGAAACACCATATATTTT

D gene: -
CDR3 length: 15
V gene: TRBV5-8
clone size: -
J gene: TRBJ2-3
CDR3 protein: CASSLKGGSTDTQYF
CDR3 DNA: TGTGCCAGCAGCTTGAAAGGGGGAAGCACAGATACGCAGTATTTT

D gene: TRBD1
CDR3 length: 12
V gene: TRBV5-4
clone size: -
J gene: TRBJ2-1
CDR3 protein: CASSRDSNEQFF
CDR3 DNA: TGTGCCAGCAGCCGGGACAGCAATGAGCAGTTCTTC

D gene: -
CDR3 length: 14
V gene: TRBV3-1/TRBV3-2
clone size: -
J gene: TRBJ1-2
CDR3 protein: CASSQRGQIYGYTF
CDR3 DNA: TGTGCCAGCAGCCAAAGAGGACAGATCTATGGCTACACCTTC

D gene: TRBD1
CDR3 length: 13
V gene: TRBV19
clone size: -
J gene: TRBJ1-2
CDR3 protein: CASLRQGANGYTF
CDR3 DNA: TGTGCCAGTTTACGACAGGGGGCAAATGGCTACACCTTC

D gene: -
CDR3 length: 16
V gene: TRBV13
clone size: once
J gene: TRBJ1-5
CDR3 protein: CASSLGGAVSNQPQHF
CDR3 DNA: TGTGCCAGCAGCTTAGGGGGGGCAGTTAGCAATCAGCCCCAGCATTTT

D gene: -
CDR3 length: 15
V gene: TRBV9
clone size: -
J gene: TRBJ2-5
CDR3 protein: CASSPGGGPKETQYF
CDR3 DNA: TGTGCCAGCAGCCCTGGCGGGGGCCCCAAAGAGACCCAGTACTTC

D gene: -
CDR3 length: 17
V gene: TRBV4-1
clone size: -
J gene: TRBJ1-1
CDR3 protein: CASSQRGATVMNTEAFF
CDR3 DNA: TGCGCCAGCAGCCAAAGAGGCGCGACAGTCATGAACACTGAAGCTTTCTTT

D gene: -
CDR3 length: 16
V gene: TRBV5-5
clone size: -
J gene: TRBJ1-3
CDR3 protein: CASSLMDSSSGNTIYF
CDR3 DNA: TGTGCCAGCAGCTTGATGGACAGCAGCTCTGGAAACACCATATATTTT

D gene: TRBD1
CDR3 length: 14
V gene: TRBV24-1
clone size: -
J gene: TRBJ2-5
CDR3 protein: CATRGTGGIETQYF
CDR3 DNA: TGTGCCACCAGGGGGACAGGGGGAATAGAGACCCAGTACTTC

D gene: TRBD1
CDR3 length: 20
V gene: TRBV4-1
clone size: -
J gene: TRBJ2-1
CDR3 protein: CASPAPGTGGRKISYNEQFF
CDR3 DNA: TGCGCCAGCCCCGCCCCGGGGACAGGGGGCCGTAAGATCTCCTACAATGAGCAGTTCTTC

D gene: -
CDR3 length: 16
V gene: TRBV5-1
clone size: -
J gene: TRBJ1-6
CDR3 protein: CASSLTGITYNSPLHF
CDR3 DNA: TGCGCCAGCAGCTTAACAGGGATCACCTATAATTCACCCCTCCACTTT

D gene: -
CDR3 length: 15
V gene: TRBV5-1
clone size: -
J gene: TRBJ2-2
CDR3 protein: CASSLEARGTGELFF
CDR3 DNA: TGCGCCAGCAGCTTGGAGGCAAGGGGGACCGGGGAGCTGTTTTTT

D gene: -
CDR3 length: 15
V gene: TRBV3-1/TRBV3-2
clone size: -
J gene: TRBJ1-3
CDR3 protein: CASSQVQGPSGTIYF
CDR3 DNA: TGTGCCAGCAGCCAAGTTCAGGGGCCCTCCGGCACCATATATTTT

D gene: TRBD1
CDR3 length: 14
V gene: TRBV18
clone size: -
J gene: TRBJ2-5
CDR3 protein: CASSSGQGRETQYF
CDR3 DNA: TGTGCCAGCTCATCGGGACAGGGTAGAGAGACCCAGTACTTC

D gene: -
CDR3 length: 15
V gene: TRBV24-1
clone size: -
J gene: TRBJ1-5
CDR3 protein: CATRGAGEDNQPQHF
CDR3 DNA: TGTGCCACCCGCGGGGCCGGGGAGGACAATCAGCCCCAGCATTTT

D gene: TRBD2
CDR3 length: 14
V gene: TRBV5-1
clone size: -
J gene: TRBJ2-2
CDR3 protein: CASSTGLAGGELFF
CDR3 DNA: TGCGCCAGCAGCACGGGACTAGCGGGCGGGGAGCTGTTTTTT

D gene: -
CDR3 length: 16
V gene: TRBV4-2
clone size: few
J gene: TRBJ2-1
CDR3 protein: CASSPRQDKAFNEQFF
CDR3 DNA: TGTGCCAGCAGCCCCCGTCAGGACAAGGCTTTCAATGAGCAGTTCTTC

D gene: -
CDR3 length: 13
V gene: TRBV29-1
clone size: -
J gene: TRBJ1-5
CDR3 protein: CSVTDNSNQPQHF
CDR3 DNA: TGCAGCGTGACAGACAATAGCAATCAGCCCCAGCATTTT

D gene: -
CDR3 length: 12
V gene: TRBV19
clone size: -
J gene: TRBJ1-2
CDR3 protein: CASSNQVYGYTF
CDR3 DNA: TGTGCCAGTAGCAACCAGGTCTATGGCTACACCTTC

D gene: TRBD1
CDR3 length: 12
V gene: TRBV11-2
clone size: -
J gene: TRBJ2-7
CDR3 protein: CASSRQGYEQYF
CDR3 DNA: TGTGCCAGCAGTCGACAGGGATACGAGCAGTACTTC

D gene: -
CDR3 length: 14
V gene: TRBV18
clone size: -
J gene: TRBJ2-7
CDR3 protein: CASSLVTGSGEQYF
CDR3 DNA: TGTGCCAGCTCACTAGTAACAGGGTCCGGGGAGCAGTACTTC

D gene: TRBD1
CDR3 length: 15
V gene: TRBV28
clone size: -
J gene: TRBJ2-1
CDR3 protein: CASSDTGGSPFEQFF
CDR3 DNA: TGTGCCAGCAGTGATACAGGGGGATCGCCATTTGAGCAGTTCTTC

D gene: TRBD1
CDR3 length: 14
V gene: TRBV6-5
clone size: -
J gene: TRBJ2-7
CDR3 protein: CASSLRQGPYEQYF
CDR3 DNA: TGTGCCAGCAGTTTGCGACAGGGCCCCTACGAGCAGTACTTC

D gene: TRBD1
CDR3 length: 16
V gene: TRBV28
clone size: -
J gene: TRBJ1-2
CDR3 protein: CASRESGDRGGYGYTF
CDR3 DNA: TGTGCCAGCAGGGAATCTGGGGACAGGGGAGGCTATGGCTACACCTTC

D gene: -
CDR3 length: 14
V gene: TRBV28
clone size: -
J gene: TRBJ1-3
CDR3 protein: CASSYRRSGNTIYF
CDR3 DNA: TGTGCCAGCAGTTACAGACGGTCTGGAAACACCATATATTTT

D gene: -
CDR3 length: 14
V gene: TRBV7-9
clone size: -
J gene: TRBJ1-6
CDR3 protein: CASSFGQVNSPLHF
CDR3 DNA: TGTGCCAGCAGCTTTGGCCAGGTGAATTCACCCCTCCACTTT

D gene: TRBD1
CDR3 length: 13
V gene: TRBV3-1/TRBV3-2
clone size: once
J gene: TRBJ1-3
CDR3 protein: CASSLRGQGTIYF
CDR3 DNA: TGTGCCAGCAGCCTTAGGGGGCAAGGCACCATATATTTT

D gene: TRBD1
CDR3 length: 14
V gene: TRBV10-3
clone size: -
J gene: TRBJ2-1
CDR3 protein: CAISWTGYYNEQFF
CDR3 DNA: TGTGCCATCAGTTGGACAGGCTACTACAATGAGCAGTTCTTC